This T cell receptor (beta chain) was captured in a study of response to subunit inactivated influenza vaccine (dated by TCRdb to between 2018 and 2020). The study in broad terms: The study used deep quantitative T cell receptor repertoire profiling to track responses to a trivalent subunit inactivated influenza vaccine. Points the paper makes about the study in general: The authors suggested that each seasonal influenza vaccination may recruit only a limited number of new T cells.

Receptors were amplified or captured by RT-PCR. The run used an Illumina HiSeq 2500. TCRdb trimmed the raw reads at Q25, called clones with MiXCR and kept productive beta chains. Rows with a matching CDR3 protein are joined into one entry that keeps the most common DNA and genes. Across this sample there are around 300,000 distinct CDR3 sequences, with approximately 21% seen only once. The top ten clonotypes cover 10% to 13% of the sample. This clonotype was counted only a few times. The antigen this receptor binds is unknown. The input lacks base qualities; no much larger clone sits a single base away. The germline V gene encodes CDR1 ENHRY and CDR2 SYGVKD. Measured from the cysteine to the phenylalanine, the CDR3 is 15 residues long. Only CDR3 DNA remains: 45 bases, in frame from the first base. At the junction V is shortened by 0 bases and J by 2 bases, with 9 bases in between.

Here the chain combines TRBV10-3 and TRBJ2-3; the D gene is unclear. This sequence originates from a man between 50 and 75 years old who received an inactivated influenza vaccine. Donor details come from another sample of the same person, matched by shared clones. This sample comprised PBMCs from blood, obtained about 20 months after vaccination. The DNA is as follows: TGTGCCATCAGTGAGTCGAATGGTTCCACAGATACGCAGTATTTT. This yields the protein CAISESNGSTDTQYF.